This TCR beta chain was sequenced in a study of Graves' ophthalmopathy and Graves' hyperthyroidism. PBMCs came from less than 13 ml of fresh peripheral blood. Study conclusions and caveats: The majority of expanded thyroid clonotypes above 0.001 frequency also occurred in blood.

Amplification targeted the TCR beta CDR3 regions, with RNA transcripts as the source material. Following a first-round RT-PCR that used HTBI primers, a second-round multiplex PCR was carried out. TCRdb itself ran the multiplex PCR reads through MiXCR, one entry per CDR3 protein. The table records about 220,000 distinct CDR3 sequences, 20% to 25% of them present only once. This CDR3 comprises 14 residues. V shed 6 bases and J shed 6 bases, with 18 bases lying between them. On this clonotype itself: Its antigen is not identified.

The rearrangement joins TRBV12-3 or TRBV12-4 to TRBJ2-7, with a possible D match to TRBD1 (5 bases). The sequence came from a woman in her forties or fifties with Graves' ophthalmopathy. Input material: peripheral blood. CDR3 in amino acids: CASSFYGRDSEQYF. DNA for the CDR3: TGTGCCAGCAGCTTTTATGGCAGGGATTCCGAGCAGTACTTC.